The sample holds a few counts of the clone carrying this TCR beta chain. What it binds is not known. The same CDR3 is also encoded by other DNA sequences in this sample. The source of the sample is a study of shared clonotypes between healthy human individuals. Study-level background: Per-donor plates numbered three CD4 naive, three CD4 memory, two CD8 naive and one CD8 memory.

Libraries were prepared by immunoSEQ multiplex PCR; TCRdb keeps only in-frame clonotypes and omits some of them. In the table there are 2,500,000 or so clones, 85% to 95% of which are singletons. Per the germline V gene, CDR1 is MNHEY and CDR2 is SVGAGI. CDR3 length: 13 residues. Trimming took off 0 bases at V and 10 bases at J, with 7 bases between the two ends. Findings and caveats of the study: Naive subsets tended to show greater estimated richness than memory subsets.

Only Caucasian adults living in Nashville, Tennessee made up the donor group. Splitting of CD4+ cells produced CD45RA+ naive and CD45RA-negative memory subsets. The chain couples TRBV6-5 to TRBJ1-6; perhaps TRBD1 as D (5 bases). Sequenced: naive CD4+ T cells sorted from blood. Subset defined: CD45RA+ positively selected. The clonotype was recovered from a man between 18 and 29 years old in good health. CDR3: CASSYSQGSPLHF. CDR3 nucleotide sequence: TGTGCCAGCAGTTACTCCCAGGGATCACCCCTCCACTTT.